This T cell receptor beta chain is drawn from a study of CD8 T cells in ankylosing spondylitis (dated by TCRdb to about 2017). With regard to the full study: The study set out to find disease-linked TCR variants by profiling T cell receptor beta repertoires in ankylosing spondylitis patients and healthy donors. In total, the full study cohort was made up of roughly 110 healthy donors and roughly 27 ankylosing spondylitis patients. Samples of peripheral blood were taken, and for ankylosing spondylitis patients, synovial fluid was collected as well. Results and caveats for the whole study, not just this receptor: A TCR beta motif made up of 7 to 9 highly homologous amino acid variants appeared to be characteristic of blood from ankylosing spondylitis patients. Some motif variants had previously been reported in the synovial fluid and blood of reactive arthritis patients, which suggests shared mechanisms of disease initiation. In peripheral blood, the disease-linked clones were found at relatively low frequencies and had a CD8+ phenotype. The disease-linked clones were reported to be significantly enriched in matched synovial fluid samples from ankylosing spondylitis patients.

In regard to this clonotype: What antigen it recognizes has not been identified. No qualities accompany the bases; no much larger clone lies one base away.

Per the germline V gene, SGDLS is the CDR1 and YYNGEE is the CDR2. From the cysteine through the phenylalanine, the CDR3 covers 14 amino acids. CDR3 DNA is the only sequence kept; it has 42 bases, read in frame from the first base. The V and J ends are trimmed by 0 bases and 6 bases, leaving 13 bases between them. Reads for this sample came from an Illumina HiSeq 2500. Quantitative 5'-RACE with molecular barcodes was used to prepare TCR beta libraries. The published analysis was carried out like this. A new computational method, built on a probabilistic model of VDJ rearrangement, was used to identify disease-linked TCR variants. TCRdb handled the public reads itself, with Q25 trimming in fastp and clone calling in MiXCR, and kept productive beta chains. Entries are consolidated by CDR3 protein sequence, retaining the most common genes and DNA. The V and J calls here are based on TCRdb, not the publication. The sample table shows roughly 470,000 distinct CDR3 sequences, and about 24% are seen once. About 0.9% of the sample is taken by the ten largest.

The rearranged segments are TRBV9 and TRBJ2-7; a tentative D call is TRBD2 (6 bases match). This clonotype was obtained from a male donor with ankylosing spondylitis. Source material: blood, either unsorted or a sorted T cell fraction (not recorded which). The CDR3: CASSVVPSASEQYF. The bases read TGTGCCAGCAGCGTAGTTCCTAGCGCAAGCGAGCAGTACTTC.